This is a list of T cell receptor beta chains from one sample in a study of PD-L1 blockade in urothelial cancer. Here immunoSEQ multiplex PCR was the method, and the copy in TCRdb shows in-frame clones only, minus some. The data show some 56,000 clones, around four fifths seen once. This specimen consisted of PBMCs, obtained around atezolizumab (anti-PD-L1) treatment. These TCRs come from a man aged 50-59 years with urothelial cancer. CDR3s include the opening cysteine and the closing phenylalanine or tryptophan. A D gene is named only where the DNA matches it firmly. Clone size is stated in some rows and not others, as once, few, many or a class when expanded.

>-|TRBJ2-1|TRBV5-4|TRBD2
TGTGCCAGCAACACTCACCGGGCTAGCGGTTACAATGAGCAGTTCTTC
CASNTHRASGYNEQFF
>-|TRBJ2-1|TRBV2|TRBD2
TGTGCCAGAAGGGGACTAGCGGGGGGGAGCTCCTACAATGAGCAGTTCTTC
CARRGLAGGSSYNEQFF
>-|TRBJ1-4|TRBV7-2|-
TGTGCCAGCAGTATCTCCGGGGGGGCGACTAATGAAAAACTGTTTTTT
CASSISGGATNEKLFF
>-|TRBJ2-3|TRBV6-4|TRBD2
TGTGCCAGCAGTCACGACAGCGGGGGGGCCTCGGATACGCAGTATTTT
CASSHDSGGASDTQYF
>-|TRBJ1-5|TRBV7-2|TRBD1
TGTGCCAGCAGCTCAGGGGGCGGTCAGCCCCAGCATTTT
CASSSGGGQPQHF
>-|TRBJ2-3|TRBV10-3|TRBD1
TGTGCCATCAGTGAGGAAGGACAGGGGGCGTGGGGGACAGATACGCAGTATTTT
CAISEEGQGAWGTDTQYF
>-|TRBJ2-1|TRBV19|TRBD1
TGTGCCAGTAGTTCACCGGGACAGGGGGGCAATGAGCAGTTCTTC
CASSSPGQGGNEQFF
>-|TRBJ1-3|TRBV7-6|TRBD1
TGTGCCAGCAGCCACGGACAGGGAACGGGAAACACCATATATTTT
CASSHGQGTGNTIYF
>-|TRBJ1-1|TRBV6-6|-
TGTGCCAGCAGTTACTCGTCGACAGTGAACACTGAAGCTTTCTTT
CASSYSSTVNTEAFF
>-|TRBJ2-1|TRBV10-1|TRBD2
TGCGCCAGCAGTCCGACTAGACTAGCGGGGCGGGGGAATGAGCAGTTCTTC
CASSPTRLAGRGNEQFF
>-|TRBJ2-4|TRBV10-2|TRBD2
TGCGCCAGCAGTGAAGCGCGGGGGGCTAAAAACATTCAGTACTTC
CASSEARGAKNIQYF
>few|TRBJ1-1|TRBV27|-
TGTGCCAGCAGTTTGAGGGCGTCGGGCACTGAAGCTTTCTTT
CASSLRASGTEAFF
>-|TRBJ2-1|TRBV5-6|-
TGTGCCAGCAGCTCCTTAGCTTATGAGCAGTTCTTC
CASSSLAYEQFF
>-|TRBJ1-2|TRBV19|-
TGTGCCACTCGGGACACGGGCTACACCTTC
CATRDTGYTF
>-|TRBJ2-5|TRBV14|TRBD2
TGTGCCAGCAGCCACCTTCTAGCGGGCCCCCAAGAGACCCAGTACTTC
CASSHLLAGPQETQYF
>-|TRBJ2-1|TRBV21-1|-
TGTGCCAGCAGCGTCCGGACAGGGGGCGCGGACAATGAGCAGTTCTTC
CASSVRTGGADNEQFF
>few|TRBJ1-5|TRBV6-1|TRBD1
TGTGCCAGCAGTGAAAGGGGCAGGGGGAATAGCAATCAGCCCCAGCATTTT
CASSERGRGNSNQPQHF
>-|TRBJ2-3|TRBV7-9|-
TGTGCCAGCAGCTTAGCGGAGGGCAGACACACAGATACGCAGTATTTT
CASSLAEGRHTDTQYF
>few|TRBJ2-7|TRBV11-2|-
TGTGCCAGCAGCTTAGAGCGTGGGCTCGAGCAGTACTTC
CASSLERGLEQYF
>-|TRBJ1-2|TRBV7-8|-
TGTGCCAGCAGCTTAGTGCGGGGGGGAAACTATGGCTACACCTTC
CASSLVRGGNYGYTF
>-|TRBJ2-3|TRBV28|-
TGTGCCAGCAGTATGAACCCCGTCAGGACGCAGTATTTT
CASSMNPVRTQYF
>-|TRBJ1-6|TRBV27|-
TGTGCCAGCAGTCCAATCTCACAGGGTTATAATTCACCCCTCCACTTT
CASSPISQGYNSPLHF
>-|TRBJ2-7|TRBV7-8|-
TGTGCCAGCAGCTTGGGGGGAACCTACGAGCAGTACTTC
CASSLGGTYEQYF
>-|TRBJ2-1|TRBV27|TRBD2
TGTGCCAGCCGGGCTAGCGGGATAGATGAGCAGTTCTTC
CASRASGIDEQFF
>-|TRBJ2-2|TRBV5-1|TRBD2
TGCGCCAGCAGCTTTGAGGGCGGGAGGAACACCGGGGAGCTGTTTTTT
CASSFEGGRNTGELFF
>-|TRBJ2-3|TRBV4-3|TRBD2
TGCGCCAGCAGCCAAGCGGGAGGCAAGGCAGATACGCAGTATTTT
CASSQAGGKADTQYF
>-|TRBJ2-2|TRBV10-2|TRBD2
TGCGCCAGCCTCCTAGCGGCACCGAACACCGGGGAGCTGTTTTTT
CASLLAAPNTGELFF
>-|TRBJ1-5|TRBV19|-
TGTGCCAGTAGTATGGGCAGCAATCAACCCCAGCATTTT
CASSMGSNQPQHF
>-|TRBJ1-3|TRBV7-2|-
TGTGCCAGCAGCCTCAGGGTCTTGGCGGACACCATATATTTT
CASSLRVLADTIYF
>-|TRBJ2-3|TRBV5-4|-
TGTGCCAGCAGCTTAGGGGGGGGTACTCTTACAGATACGCAGTATTTT
CASSLGGGTLTDTQYF
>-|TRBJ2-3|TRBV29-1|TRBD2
TGCAGTGCGGGGGGCCGGGGCACAGATACGCAGTATTTT
CSAGGRGTDTQYF
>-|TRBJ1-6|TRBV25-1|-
TGTGCCAGCAGTGAAACCCGTGCAGGGAGGGCCTATAATTCACCCCTCCACTTT
CASSETRAGRAYNSPLHF
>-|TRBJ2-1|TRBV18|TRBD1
TGTGCCAGCTCACTCAAAACAGGGGTTTGGTACAATGAGCAGTTCTTC
CASSLKTGVWYNEQFF
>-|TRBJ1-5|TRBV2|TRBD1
TGTGCCAGCAGAAAGGACAGGGGGGACAATCAGCCCCAGCATTTT
CASRKDRGDNQPQHF
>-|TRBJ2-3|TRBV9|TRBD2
TGTGCCAGCAGCAAGCCTAGCGGGGGGGGCACAGATACGCAGTATTTT
CASSKPSGGGTDTQYF
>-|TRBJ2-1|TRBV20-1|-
TGCAGTGCTAGCAACTCAAACTTACAGTTCTTC
CSASNSNLQFF
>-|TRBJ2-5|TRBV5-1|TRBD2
TGCGCCAGCAGATCTAGCGGGGGGAGTGTTAGGGAGACCCAGTACTTC
CASRSSGGSVRETQYF
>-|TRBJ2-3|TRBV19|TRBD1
TGTGCCAGTAGTATAAACCCCCCCGCGACAGGGGTCCGCACAGATACGCAGTATTTT
CASSINPPATGVRTDTQYF
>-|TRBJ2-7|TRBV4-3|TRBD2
TGCGCCAGCAGCCAAACGCCCACTAGCGGGCGGTGGGCCTTC
CASSQTPTSGRWAF
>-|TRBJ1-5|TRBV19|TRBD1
TGTGCCAGTAGTATGTATGGGACAGGGGTTCAGCCCCAGCATTTT
CASSMYGTGVQPQHF
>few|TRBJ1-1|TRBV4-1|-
TGCGCCAGCAGGCCCCGGGAGGGTGCGATGAACACTGAAGCTTTCTTT
CASRPREGAMNTEAFF
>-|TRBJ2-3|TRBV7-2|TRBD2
TGTGCCAGCAGCTTGCCCGGGACTAGCGGGGTTTGGTATTTT
CASSLPGTSGVWYF
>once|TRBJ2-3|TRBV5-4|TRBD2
TGTGCCAGCCGGGGGACTAGCGGGGGGACAGATACGCAGTATTTT
CASRGTSGGTDTQYF
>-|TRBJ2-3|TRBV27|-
TGTGCCAGCAGTTTATTGGGCAACACAGATACGCAGTATTTT
CASSLLGNTDTQYF
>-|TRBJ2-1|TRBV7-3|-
TGTGCCAGCAGCCCCGTCGGGTTTGGAGGGGCGGTCCCCAATGAGCAGTTCTTC
CASSPVGFGGAVPNEQFF
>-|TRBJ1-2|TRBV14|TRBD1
TGTGCCAGCAGCCAAGCGGACAGGGGGAACTATGGCTACACCTTC
CASSQADRGNYGYTF
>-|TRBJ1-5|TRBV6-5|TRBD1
TGTGCCAGCAGACGGGACAGGGAAAATCAGCCCCAGCATTTT
CASRRDRENQPQHF
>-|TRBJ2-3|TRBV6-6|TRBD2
TGTGCCAGCAGTTCGACTAGCGGTACAGATACGCAGTATTTT
CASSSTSGTDTQYF
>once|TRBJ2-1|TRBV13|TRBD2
TGTGCCAGCAGCTCGTTACTAGCGGGAGGAGGGAATGAGCAGTTCTTC
CASSSLLAGGGNEQFF
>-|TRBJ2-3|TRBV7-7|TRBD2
TGTGCTAGCAGCCTTAGCGGGGGCACAGATACGCAGTATTTT
CASSLSGGTDTQYF
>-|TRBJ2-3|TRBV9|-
TGTGCCAGCAGCGGTGGTGGGGCCGGCACAGATACGCAGTATTTT
CASSGGGAGTDTQYF
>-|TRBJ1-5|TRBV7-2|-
TGTGCCAGCAGCCCCAACAATCAGCCCCAGCATTTT
CASSPNNQPQHF